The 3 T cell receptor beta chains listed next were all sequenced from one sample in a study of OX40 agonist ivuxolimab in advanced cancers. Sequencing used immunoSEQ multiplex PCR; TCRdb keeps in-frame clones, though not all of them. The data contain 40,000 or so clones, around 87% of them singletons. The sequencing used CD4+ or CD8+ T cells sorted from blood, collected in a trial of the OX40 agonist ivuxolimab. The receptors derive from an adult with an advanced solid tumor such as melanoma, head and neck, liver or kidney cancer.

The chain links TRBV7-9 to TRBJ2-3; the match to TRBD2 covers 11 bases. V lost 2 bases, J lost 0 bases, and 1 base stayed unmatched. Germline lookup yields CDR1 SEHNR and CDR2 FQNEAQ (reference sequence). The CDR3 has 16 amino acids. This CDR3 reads CASSLLAGGSTDTQYF. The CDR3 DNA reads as TGTGCCAGCAGCTTACTAGCGGGAGGCAGCACAGATACGCAGTATTTT.

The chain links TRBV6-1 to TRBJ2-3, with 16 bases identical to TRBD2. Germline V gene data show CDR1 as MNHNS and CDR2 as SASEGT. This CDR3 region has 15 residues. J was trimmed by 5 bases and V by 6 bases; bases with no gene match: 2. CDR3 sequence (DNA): TGTGCCAGCAGGGGACTAGCGGGGGGGCAAGATACGCAGTATTTT. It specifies CASRGLAGGQDTQYF.

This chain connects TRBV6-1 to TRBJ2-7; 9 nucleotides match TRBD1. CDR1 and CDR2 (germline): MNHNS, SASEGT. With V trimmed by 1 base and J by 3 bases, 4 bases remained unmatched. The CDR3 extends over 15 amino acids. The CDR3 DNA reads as TGTGCCAGCAGTGAAGAAGACAGGGGGGGCTACGAGCAGTACTTC. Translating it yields CASSEEDRGGYEQYF.